The 2 T cell receptor beta chains below were found in one sample sequenced in a study of OX40 agonist ivuxolimab in advanced cancers. TCRdb's table, derived via immunoSEQ multiplex PCR, lists solely in-frame clones and lacks some. Among more than 100,000 clones listed, 90% were seen once. Material: CD4+ or CD8+ T cells sorted from blood, obtained in a trial of the OX40 agonist ivuxolimab. These receptors were taken from an adult with an advanced solid tumor such as melanoma, head and neck, liver or kidney cancer.

CDR3 coding DNA: TGTGCCAGCAGACCCACTAGCGGGTCCGCCGTCACAGATACGCAGTATTTT. It translates to CASRPTSGSAVTDTQYF. This chain uses TRBV27 with TRBJ2-3, with TRBD2 identical over 9 bases. Trimming took 6 bases from V and 2 from J; bases not matched to a gene: 12. In germline, CDR1 is MNHEY, CDR2 SMNVEV (reference sequence). The CDR3 length is 17 residues.

The chain combines TRBV10-3 with TRBJ1-2; D is unclear. This CDR3 is built from 13 residues. Germline V gene lookup returns CDR1 ENHRY and CDR2 SYGVKD. Trimming cost V 3 bases and J 4 bases, with 9 bases left between them. Written as DNA, the CDR3 is TGTGCCATCAGTGACGGAGGTTCCTATGGCTACACCTTC. Translation gives CAISDGGSYGYTF.